The entry below gives a single T cell receptor beta chain sequence along with its context. Its antigen is unidentified. Here immunoSEQ multiplex PCR was the method, and the copy in TCRdb shows in-frame clones only, minus some. Of about 150,000 clones listed, 86% are singletons. The sample originates from a study of cytomegalovirus exposure and HLA in healthy donors. The donors were part of the validation cohort, which consisted of about 120 subjects and was separate from the first cohort of several hundred subjects. Overall study findings and caveats: Subsequent analysis found a tendency for first-cohort TCR clusters to co-occur within the 95 to 150 validation repertoires. The listing of approximately 160 TCR beta chains classed them as cytomegalovirus-associated.

V gave up 3 bases and J gave up 5 bases, with 13 bases separating them. Germline V lookup: CDR1 SGHRS, CDR2 YFSETQ. The CDR3 covers 14 residues. The clonotype comes from a man between 18 and 29 years old in good health and CMV-seropositive. The sequenced sample consisted of PBMCs. The chain is built from TRBV5-1 and TRBJ2-3; D uncertain. The CDR3 nucleotides read TGCGCCAGCAGCTCCATACCCCTCGGAGATACGCAGTATTTT. Translation gives CASSSIPLGDTQYF.